This T cell receptor (beta chain) was recorded in a study of T cells in Graves' hyperthyroidism and ophthalmopathy. This CDR3 has 13 residues. Trimming cost V 2 bases and J 3 bases, with 8 bases left between them. The germline CDR1 and CDR2 sequences are DFQATT and SNEGSKA (reference sequence). In this sample, this clonotype turned up many times. It was RNA transcripts that yielded the amplified TCR beta CDR3 regions. The primer set for the first-round RT-PCR of the TCR CDR3 was HTBI. In TCRdb, the multiplex PCR reads were re-called with MiXCR into one record per CDR3 protein. The profile shows around 420,000 distinct CDR3 sequences, 15% to 18% of them singletons.

Sequencing was done on a sample of blood. The receptor was derived from a young woman with Graves' hyperthyroidism. The J gene is TRBJ1-5, the V gene TRBV20-1; D is possibly TRBD1 (5 bases). Here the CDR3 DNA reads TGCAGTGCTAGACAGGGCCTCAATCAGCCCCAGCATTTT. It translates to CSARQGLNQPQHF.